One sample yielded the 30 T cell receptor beta chains listed below, sequenced in a study of cytomegalovirus exposure and HLA in healthy donors. The PCR made use of 60 Vbeta and 13 Jbeta primers. The protocol was immunoSEQ multiplex PCR, while the TCRdb copy is restricted to in-frame clones and leaves out a portion. Of approximately 150,000 clones in the sample, about three quarters are singletons; the top ten hold over 2.5%. The sequencing input was PBMCs. Receptors were obtained from a female donor in good health and CMV-seronegative.

This clone occurred a few times. In DNA form, the CDR3 reads TGTGCCAGCAGTATCCTCAGGGCCATGAATTCACCCCTCCACTTT. This sequence encodes CASSILRAMNSPLHF. The chain joins TRBV6-5 to TRBJ1-6; a weak D match, TRBD1 (5 bases). Trimming cost V 5 bases and J 7 bases, with 15 bases left between them. The CDR3 has 15 amino acids. Germline CDR1 and CDR2: MNHEY and SVGAGI.

CDR3 DNA: TGTGCCAGCAGCGCTGGCGGGCGGCACACAGATACGCAGTATTTT. This sequence encodes CASSAGGRHTDTQYF. The chain uses TRBV9 and TRBJ2-3; D may be TRBD2 (5 bases). V shed 3 bases and J shed 2 bases, with 13 bases lying between them. Germline CDR1 SGDLS, CDR2 YYNGEE. CDR3 length: 15 residues.

V and J are TRBV10-1 and TRBJ2-5; 8 bases agree with TRBD2. Unmatched junction bases numbered 12, after V lost 2 bases and J lost 7 bases. Germline CDR1 is WNHNN and CDR2 is SYGVQD (reference sequence). The CDR3 length is 16 residues. This CDR3 is CASSERAGVDMGTQYF. The CDR3 region has the DNA TGCGCCAGCAGTGAGAGAGCGGGAGTGGATATGGGGACCCAGTACTTC.

The chain has TRBV27 and TRBJ1-1, with 7 bases identical to TRBD1. The germline V gene encodes CDR1 MNHEY and CDR2 SMNVEV (reference sequence). The CDR3 runs 13 residues. With V trimmed by 7 bases and J by 6 bases, 8 bases remained unmatched. The CDR3 spells CASTPGGTAEAFF. The DNA of the CDR3 is TGTGCCAGCACCCCCGGAGGGACAGCTGAAGCTTTCTTT.

The V and J genes are TRBV7-8 and TRBJ1-2; 8 bases align to TRBD1. Germline assignment: CDR1 SGHVS and CDR2 FQNEAQ. The ends lost 4 bases at V and 4 bases at J; junction bases unmatched: 5. CDR3 size: 14 residues. The CDR3 spells CASSSRQGSYGYTF. In DNA, the CDR3 is TGTGCCAGCAGCTCCAGACAGGGGTCCTATGGCTACACCTTC.

A single count supports this clone. CDR3 protein: CASSIDGTGGYNEQFF. In DNA form, the CDR3 reads TGTGCCAGTAGTATCGATGGGACAGGGGGTTACAATGAGCAGTTCTTC. This chain links TRBV19 with TRBJ2-1; 11 bases are shared with TRBD1. The CDR3 loop spans 16 amino acids. V gave up 3 bases and J gave up 4 bases; unmatched junction bases: 5. From germline, CDR1 is LNHDA and CDR2 SQIVND (reference sequence).

The rearrangement joins TRBV30 to TRBJ2-7; 7 bases agree with TRBD1. Per germline, CDR1 GTSNPN and CDR2 SVGIG (reference sequence). After removal of 8 bases from V and 7 bases from J, the junction contained 14 bases not matched to a gene. The CDR3 extends over 13 amino acids. CDR3 coding DNA: TGTGCCAGAAATCACAGGGGCGAGGGGGAGCAGTACTTC. Translating it yields CARNHRGEGEQYF.

The chain combines TRBV19 with TRBJ2-1; 11 bases are shared with TRBD2. With 5 bases clipped from V and 3 bases from J, the junction kept 9 bases outside the gene matches. This CDR3 contains 17 residues. The germline gives CDR1 LNHDA, CDR2 SQIVND (reference sequence). CDR3 DNA sequence: TGTGCCAGTAGTTCTCTCCTTACTAGCGGGAGCTACAATGAGCAGTTCTTC. Translation gives CASSSLLTSGSYNEQFF.

CDR3 protein: CARPFAGTEYTDTQYF. The CDR3 nucleotides read TGTGCCAGACCTTTCGCCGGGACAGAATACACAGATACGCAGTATTTT. V and J are TRBV2 and TRBJ2-3; 7 nucleotides match TRBD1. Trimming removed 9 bases from V and 2 bases from J; junction bases left unmatched: 14. CDR3 length: 16 residues. Germline values: CDR1 SNHLY, CDR2 FYNNEI.

The chain links TRBV19 to TRBJ1-5; D might be TRBD1 (5 bases). The CDR3 runs 16 residues. Germline V lookup: CDR1 LNHDA, CDR2 SQIVND (reference sequence). Trimming removed 6 bases at V and 0 bases at J, with 15 bases between. The CDR3: CASRKGDPYSNQPQHF. DNA for the CDR3: TGTGCCAGTAGAAAAGGGGATCCTTATAGCAATCAGCCCCAGCATTTT.

The V gene is TRBV7-9, the J gene TRBJ2-7; no definite D call. Between the trimmed V and J ends, which lost 1 base and 0 bases, there was a span of 7 bases. Germline V gene data show CDR1 as SEHNR and CDR2 as FQNEAQ (reference sequence). The CDR3 contains 14 residues. This CDR3 is CASSLVANSYEQYF. As DNA, the CDR3 is TGTGCCAGCAGCTTAGTCGCGAACTCCTACGAGCAGTACTTC.

J is TRBJ1-5 and V is TRBV30, with D maybe TRBD1 (6 bases). Per the germline V gene, CDR1 is GTSNPN and CDR2 is SVGIG (reference sequence). The ends were cut back, 1 base at V and 6 bases at J, with 13 bases in the middle. This CDR3 region has 14 residues. CDR3 sequence (DNA): TGTGCCTGGAGTGGGGGTTCAGGGGCTCAGCCCCAGCATTTT. It translates to CAWSGGSGAQPQHF.

The rearrangement uses TRBV4-2 and TRBJ2-5; no clear D. Near its end, the DNA agrees better with TRBJ2-7, so the J call may be wrong. The CDR3 loop spans 13 amino acids. Germline V CDR1 and CDR2: LGHNA, YNFKEQ. The chain's CDR3 is CASSQEERYEQYF. The CDR3 bases are TGTGCCAGCAGCCAAGAGGAGAGGTACGAGCAGTACTTC.

This chain joins TRBV10-2 and TRBJ2-6; D is unclear. V was clipped by 7 bases and J by 2 bases, with 9 bases between them. Germline V gene lookup returns CDR1 WSHSY and CDR2 SAAADI. This CDR3 is built from 14 residues. Here the CDR3 reads CASIELAGANVLTF. CDR3 nucleotides: TGCGCCAGCATAGAGCTGGCTGGGGCCAACGTCCTGACTTTC.

In this sample, this clone turned up once. V usage is TRBV6-1 and J usage is TRBJ2-3, with D possibly matching TRBD1 (5 bases). Trimming shortened V by 7 bases and J by 0 bases, and 8 bases separated the two germline ends. The CDR3 spans 13 residues. Per germline, CDR1 MNHNS and CDR2 SASEGT. Written as DNA, the CDR3 is TGTGCCAGCATGGCAGGGAGCACAGATACGCAGTATTTT. Amino acid sequence: CASMAGSTDTQYF.

This chain joins TRBV15 and TRBJ2-5; 8 bases are a match to TRBD2. The V gene end was trimmed by 5 bases and the J gene end by 1 base; junction bases not matched to a gene: 6. Germline V gives CDR1 LNHNV, CDR2 YYDKDF (reference sequence). This CDR3 has 15 residues. The CDR3 sequence: CATSRREVIQETQYF. Written as DNA, the CDR3 is TGTGCCACCAGCCGGCGGGAGGTCATCCAAGAGACCCAGTACTTC.

This chain connects TRBV9 to TRBJ1-4; unclear D gene. Trimming shortened V by 4 bases and J by 0 bases, and 10 bases separated the two germline ends. CDR3 length equals 15 residues. Germline V gene lookup returns CDR1 SGDLS and CDR2 YYNGEE. CDR3 sequence reads: CASSPRGSTNEKLFF. For the CDR3, the DNA is TGTGCCAGCAGCCCCCGGGGATCAACTAATGAAAAACTGTTTTTT.

The V gene is TRBV2, the J gene TRBJ1-2; TRBD1 agrees at 7 bases. The germline V gene encodes CDR1 SNHLY and CDR2 FYNNEI. Losses at the gene ends were 0 bases for V and 0 bases for J; bases not matched to a gene: 10. The CDR3 contains 18 residues. In nucleotides, the CDR3 is TGTGCCAGCAGTGAAGCGCTAGGGGCAGGGGGAGCTAACTATGGCTACACCTTC. This codes for CASSEALGAGGANYGYTF. The variable domain in full, completed from reference TRBV2 and TRBJ1-2, reads EPEVTQTPSHQVTQMGQEVILRCVPISNHLYFYWYRQILGQKVEFLVSFYNNEISEKSEIFDDQFSVERPDGSNFTLKIRSTKLEDSAMYFCASSEALGAGGANYGYTFGSGTRLTVV.

The rearrangement links TRBV12-5 to TRBJ1-5, with TRBD1 matching 7 bases. The CDR3 is made up of 14 amino acids. V shed 1 base and J 7 bases; nucleotides not matched to a gene: 4. CDR1 LGHNT and CDR2 FRNRAP come from the germline V gene. The CDR3 nucleotides are TGTGCTAGTGGTTTGGACAGGGGTAGGCAGCCCCAGCATTTT. Translation: CASGLDRGRQPQHF.

The chain combines TRBV6-5 with TRBJ1-1; perhaps TRBD1 as D (5 bases). V lost 7 bases to trimming and J lost 4 bases, with 10 bases between them. CDR1 is MNHEY and CDR2 is SVGAGI in the germline V gene. CDR3 length: 12 amino acids. The CDR3 here is CASIGGGTEAFF. The CDR3 DNA is TGTGCCAGCATCGGGGGAGGCACTGAAGCTTTCTTT.

V is TRBV7-6 and J is TRBJ2-5; TRBD1 matches 7 bases. The J call may be wrong; the DNA end is better matched by TRBJ2-7. The CDR3 loop spans 14 amino acids. Germline V lookup: CDR1 SGHVS, CDR2 FNYEAQ. This CDR3 is CASSLAGDSYEQYF. The DNA of the CDR3 is TGTGCCAGCAGCTTAGCGGGGGACAGCTACGAGCAGTACTTC.

The gene calls are TRBV27 and TRBJ2-1; D not resolved. The CDR3 sequence is 15 residues long. Germline CDR1 and CDR2: MNHEY and SMNVEV (reference sequence). V was cut by 2 bases and J by 1 base, with 9 bases left in between. The CDR3 is CASSLVFSSYNEQFF. The CDR3 coding sequence is TGTGCCAGCAGTTTAGTCTTTTCGTCCTACAATGAGCAGTTCTTC.

In DNA, the CDR3 is TGTGCCAGCTTGACAGGGGGTGACTATGGCTACACCTTC. Translated: CASLTGGDYGYTF. This sequence joins TRBV28 and TRBJ1-2; 9 nucleotides match TRBD1. V lost 8 bases, J lost 3 bases, and 4 bases stayed unmatched. From germline, CDR1 is MDHEN and CDR2 SYDVKM. The CDR3 has 13 residues.

About this clone itself: A read error may produce the germline difference seen at one junction end. The chain links TRBV2 to TRBJ2-7, with D perhaps matching TRBD1 (5 bases). The CDR3 is 12 amino acids. Germline V gene sequence: CDR1 SNHLY, CDR2 FYNNEI. In DNA, the CDR3 is TGTGCCAGCAGGGAAGGGGCGTACGAGCAGTACTTC. Its translation: CASREGAYEQYF.

This rearrangement joins TRBV6-5 to TRBJ2-7, with TRBD2 as a possible D gene (5 bases). CDR3 length: 12 residues. Germline loops: CDR1 MNHEY, CDR2 SVGAGI. V was shortened by 8 bases and J by 0 bases, with 8 bases between the two germline ends. CDR3 nucleotides: TGTGCCAGCGGACTCCACTCCTACGAGCAGTACTTC. This codes for CASGLHSYEQYF.

This rearrangement joins TRBV18 to TRBJ1-5; TRBD1 agrees at 12 bases. The CDR3 loop spans 18 amino acids. Germline assignment: CDR1 KGHSH and CDR2 LQKENI. Losses at the gene ends were 0 bases for V and 0 bases for J; bases not matched to a gene: 3. DNA of the CDR3: TGTGCCAGCTCACCACCGGGACAGGGGGCATATAGCAATCAGCCCCAGCATTTT. It specifies CASSPPGQGAYSNQPQHF.

V is TRBV7-9 and J is TRBJ1-1; weak D call: TRBD1 (5 bases). CDR1 and CDR2 from the germline V gene are SEHNR and FQNEAQ (reference sequence). The V gene lost 3 bases and the J gene lost 1 base, with 12 bases spanning the gap. The CDR3 sequence is 15 residues long. CDR3 nucleotide sequence: TGTGCCAGCAGCTTCCAGACAACAGGGAACACTGAAGCTTTCTTT. This codes for CASSFQTTGNTEAFF.

A single count supports this clone. The rearrangement uses TRBV6-6 and TRBJ2-1, with 10 bases aligning to TRBD2. CDR1 is MNHNY and CDR2 is SVGAGI in the germline V gene (reference sequence). V gave up 4 bases and J gave up 0 bases; unmatched junction bases: 0. This CDR3 is built from 15 residues. Written as DNA, the CDR3 is TGTGCCAGCAGTTGGACTAGCGGCTCCTACAATGAGCAGTTCTTC. Its protein is CASSWTSGSYNEQFF.

The J gene is TRBJ1-1, the V gene TRBV6-5; 7 bases fit TRBD1. V shed 9 bases, J shed 3 bases, and the junction held 10 bases outside the gene matches. CDR3 size: 14 residues. The germline V gene has CDR1 MNHEY and CDR2 SVGAGI. The CDR3 DNA reads TGTGCCAGTTCCCCGGGACAGCGGCACACTGAAGCTTTCTTT. This sequence encodes CASSPGQRHTEAFF.

V usage is TRBV4-1 and J usage is TRBJ1-5; maybe TRBD1 (6 bases). Germline CDR1 is MGHRA and CDR2 is YSYEKL. This CDR3 region has 18 residues. V was pared by 1 base and J by 3 bases, with 19 bases between. CDR3 protein: CASSQVPRGLGDNQPQHF. The DNA of the CDR3 is TGCGCCAGCAGCCAAGTCCCCAGGGGCCTAGGGGACAATCAGCCCCAGCATTTT.